This entry concerns a single T cell receptor (beta chain). The antigen is not known. Second-dose timings of about 4 or about 12 weeks were pooled. CDR3 length: 13 residues. V dropped 8 bases and J dropped 3; count of bases not matched to a gene: 4. The germline CDR1 and CDR2 sequences are MNHEY and SVGAGI. These data belong to a study of T cell responses to AZD1222 COVID-19 vaccine. General study results and limits: The donors showed a predominance of white British ancestry and of females, with possible underestimation of clonal diversity.

TCRdb's copy holds only in-frame clones and misses some; the assay was immunoSEQ multiplex PCR. The table has 77,000 or so clones, 87% seen once. The rearrangement uses TRBV6-5 and TRBJ2-7; TRBD1 matches at 10 bases. Sequenced here: peripheral blood, sampled 28 days after the second AZD1222 dose. The sequence came from an adult who received the AZD1222 COVID-19 vaccine. CDR3: CASGGTGVYEQYF. The CDR3, as DNA: TGTGCCAGCGGGGGGACAGGGGTCTACGAGCAGTACTTC.